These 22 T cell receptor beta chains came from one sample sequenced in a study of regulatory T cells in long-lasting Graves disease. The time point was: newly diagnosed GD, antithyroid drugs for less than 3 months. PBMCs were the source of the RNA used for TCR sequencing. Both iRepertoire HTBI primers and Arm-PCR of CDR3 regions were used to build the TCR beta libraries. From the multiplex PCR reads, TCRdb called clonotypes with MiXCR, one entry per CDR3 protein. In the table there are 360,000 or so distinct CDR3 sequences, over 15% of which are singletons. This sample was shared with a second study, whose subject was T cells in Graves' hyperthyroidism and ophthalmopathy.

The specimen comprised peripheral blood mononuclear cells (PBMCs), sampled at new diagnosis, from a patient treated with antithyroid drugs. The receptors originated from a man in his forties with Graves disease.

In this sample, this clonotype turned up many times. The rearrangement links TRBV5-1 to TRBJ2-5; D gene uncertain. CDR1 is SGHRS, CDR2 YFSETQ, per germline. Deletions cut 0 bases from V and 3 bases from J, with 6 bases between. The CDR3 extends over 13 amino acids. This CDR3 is CASSLVVEETQYF. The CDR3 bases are TGCGCCAGCAGCTTGGTTGTGGAAGAGACCCAGTACTTC.

CDR3 nucleotides: TGTGCCAGCAGAGATTACGCAGATACGCAGTATTTT. This sequence encodes CASRDYADTQYF. V usage is TRBV6-2 or TRBV6-3 and J usage is TRBJ2-3; D unclear. The length of the CDR3 is 12 residues. The ends were cut back, 6 bases at V and 4 bases at J, with 8 bases in the middle. Germline V gene sequence: CDR1 MNHEY, CDR2 SVGEGT.

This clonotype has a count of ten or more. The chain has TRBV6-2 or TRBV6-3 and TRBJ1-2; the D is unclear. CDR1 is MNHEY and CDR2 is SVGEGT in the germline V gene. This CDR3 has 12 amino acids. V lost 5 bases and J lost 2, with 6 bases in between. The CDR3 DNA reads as TGTGCCAGCAGTGAACTCAACTATGGCTACACCTTC. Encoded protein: CASSELNYGYTF.

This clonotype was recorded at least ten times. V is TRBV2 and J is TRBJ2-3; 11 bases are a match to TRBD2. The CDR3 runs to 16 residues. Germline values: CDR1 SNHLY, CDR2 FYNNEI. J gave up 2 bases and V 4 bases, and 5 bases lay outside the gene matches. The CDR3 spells CASSGSSGGFTDTQYF. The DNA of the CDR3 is TGTGCCAGCAGTGGGTCTAGCGGGGGGTTCACAGATACGCAGTATTTT.

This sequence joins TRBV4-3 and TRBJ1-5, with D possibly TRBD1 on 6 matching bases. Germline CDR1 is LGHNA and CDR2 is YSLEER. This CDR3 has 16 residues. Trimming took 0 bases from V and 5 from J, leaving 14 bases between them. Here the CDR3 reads CASSQDYDRRYQPQHF. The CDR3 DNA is TGCGCCAGCAGCCAAGACTATGACAGGCGATATCAGCCCCAGCATTTT.

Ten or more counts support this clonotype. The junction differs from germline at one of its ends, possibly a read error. Here the CDR3 reads CASSPPDTAYEQYF. In DNA form, the CDR3 reads TGCGCCAGCAGCCCGCCGGACACAGCCTACGAGCAGTACTTC. J is TRBJ2-7 and V is TRBV7-9, with a tentative D call TRBD1 (5 bases). The V gene's germline CDR1 is SEHNR and CDR2 FQNEAQ (reference sequence). The CDR3 spans 14 residues.

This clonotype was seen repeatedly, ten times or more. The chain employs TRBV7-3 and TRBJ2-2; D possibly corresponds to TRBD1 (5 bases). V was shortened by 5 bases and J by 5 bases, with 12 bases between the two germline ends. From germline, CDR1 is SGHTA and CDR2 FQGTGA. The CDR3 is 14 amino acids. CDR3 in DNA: TGTGCCAGCAGCACTCAGGGTTGGACCGGGGAGCTGTTTTTT. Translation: CASSTQGWTGELFF.

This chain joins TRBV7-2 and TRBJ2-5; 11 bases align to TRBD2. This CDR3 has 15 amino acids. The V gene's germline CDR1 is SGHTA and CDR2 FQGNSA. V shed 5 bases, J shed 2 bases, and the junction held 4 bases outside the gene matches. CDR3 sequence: CASSRLAGPQETQYF. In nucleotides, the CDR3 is TGTGCCAGCAGCCGACTAGCGGGGCCGCAAGAGACCCAGTACTTC.

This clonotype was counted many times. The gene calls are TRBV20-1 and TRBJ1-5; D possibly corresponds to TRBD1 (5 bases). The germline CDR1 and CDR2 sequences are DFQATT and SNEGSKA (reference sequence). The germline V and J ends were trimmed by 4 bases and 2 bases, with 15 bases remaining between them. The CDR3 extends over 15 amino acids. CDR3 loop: CSATLGAGGNQPQHF. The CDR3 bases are TGCAGTGCTACCCTCGGGGCCGGGGGCAATCAGCCCCAGCATTTT.

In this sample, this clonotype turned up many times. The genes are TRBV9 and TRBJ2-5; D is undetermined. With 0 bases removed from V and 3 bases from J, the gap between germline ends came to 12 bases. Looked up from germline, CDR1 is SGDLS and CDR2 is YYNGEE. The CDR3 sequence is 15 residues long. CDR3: CASSVAEAGKETQYF. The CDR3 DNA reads TGTGCCAGCAGCGTAGCTGAAGCTGGGAAAGAGACCCAGTACTTC. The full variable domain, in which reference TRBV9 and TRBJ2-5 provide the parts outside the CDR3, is DSGVTQTPKHLITATGQRVTLRCSPRSGDLSVYWYQQSLDQGLQFLIQYYNGEERAKGNILERFSAQQFPDLHSELNLSSLELGDSALYFCASSVAEAGKETQYFGPGTRLLVL.

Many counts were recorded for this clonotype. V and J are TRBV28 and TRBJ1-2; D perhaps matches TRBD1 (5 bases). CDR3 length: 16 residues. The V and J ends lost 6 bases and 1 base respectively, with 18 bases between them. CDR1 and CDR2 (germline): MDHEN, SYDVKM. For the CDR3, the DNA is TGTGCCAGCAGGGGGCAGGGAGGAGGGTATAACTATGGCTACACCTTC. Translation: CASRGQGGGYNYGYTF.

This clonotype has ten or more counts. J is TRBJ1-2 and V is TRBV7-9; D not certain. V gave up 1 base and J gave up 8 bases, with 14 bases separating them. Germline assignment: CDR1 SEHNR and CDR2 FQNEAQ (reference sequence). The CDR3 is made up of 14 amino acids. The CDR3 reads CASSLEGSAEGYTF. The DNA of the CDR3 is TGTGCCAGCAGCTTAGAGGGAAGTGCGGAGGGCTACACCTTC.

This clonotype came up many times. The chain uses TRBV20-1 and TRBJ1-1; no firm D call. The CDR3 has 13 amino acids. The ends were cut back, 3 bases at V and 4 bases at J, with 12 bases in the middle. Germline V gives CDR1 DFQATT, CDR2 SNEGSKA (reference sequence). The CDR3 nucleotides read TGCAGTGCTAGTCCAGCGAAGGGCACTGAAGCTTTCTTT. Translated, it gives CSASPAKGTEAFF.

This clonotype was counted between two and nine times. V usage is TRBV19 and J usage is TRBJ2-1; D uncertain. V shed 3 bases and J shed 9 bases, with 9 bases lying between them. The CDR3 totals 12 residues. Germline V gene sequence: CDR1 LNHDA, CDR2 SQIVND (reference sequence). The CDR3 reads CASSIIPSEQFF. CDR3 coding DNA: TGTGCCAGTAGTATTATCCCTAGTGAGCAGTTCTTC.

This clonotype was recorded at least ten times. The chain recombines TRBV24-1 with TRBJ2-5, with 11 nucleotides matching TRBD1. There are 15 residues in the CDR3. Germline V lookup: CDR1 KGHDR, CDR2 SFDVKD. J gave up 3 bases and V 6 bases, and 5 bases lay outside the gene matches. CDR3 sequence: CATSLGQGAEETQYF. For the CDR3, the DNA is TGTGCCACCAGTTTAGGACAGGGGGCTGAAGAGACCCAGTACTTC.

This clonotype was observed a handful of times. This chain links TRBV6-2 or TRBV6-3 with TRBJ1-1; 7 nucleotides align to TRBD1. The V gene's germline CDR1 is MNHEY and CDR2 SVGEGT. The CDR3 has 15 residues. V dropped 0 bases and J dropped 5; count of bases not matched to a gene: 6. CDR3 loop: CASSYSTTGSTEAFF. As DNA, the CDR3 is TGTGCCAGCAGTTACTCGACGACAGGGAGTACTGAAGCTTTCTTT.

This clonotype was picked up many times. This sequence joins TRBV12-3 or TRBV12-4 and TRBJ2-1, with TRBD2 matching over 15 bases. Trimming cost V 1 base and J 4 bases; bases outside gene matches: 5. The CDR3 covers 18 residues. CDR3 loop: CASSLGTSGGERYNEQFF. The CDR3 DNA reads TGTGCCAGCAGTTTAGGGACTAGCGGGGGGGAAAGATACAATGAGCAGTTCTTC.

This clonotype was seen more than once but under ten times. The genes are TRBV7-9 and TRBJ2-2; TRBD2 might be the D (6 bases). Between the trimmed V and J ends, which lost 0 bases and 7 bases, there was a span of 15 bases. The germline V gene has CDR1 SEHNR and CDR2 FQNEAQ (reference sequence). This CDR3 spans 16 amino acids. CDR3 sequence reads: CASSLAVGGLGGELFF. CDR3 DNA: TGTGCCAGCAGCTTAGCGGTCGGAGGGCTTGGCGGGGAGCTGTTTTTT.

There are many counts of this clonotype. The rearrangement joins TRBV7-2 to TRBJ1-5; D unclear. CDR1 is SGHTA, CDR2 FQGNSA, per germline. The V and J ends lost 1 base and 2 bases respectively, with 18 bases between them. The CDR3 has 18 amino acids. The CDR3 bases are TGTGCCAGCAGCTTAGGTGGCCCTACACAGTGGGGCAATCAGCCCCAGCATTTT. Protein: CASSLGGPTQWGNQPQHF.

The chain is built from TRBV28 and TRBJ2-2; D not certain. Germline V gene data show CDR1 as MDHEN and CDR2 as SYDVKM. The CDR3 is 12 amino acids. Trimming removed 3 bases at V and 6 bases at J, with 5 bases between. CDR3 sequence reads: CASSFPSGELFF. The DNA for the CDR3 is TGTGCCAGCAGTTTTCCCTCCGGGGAGCTGTTTTTT.

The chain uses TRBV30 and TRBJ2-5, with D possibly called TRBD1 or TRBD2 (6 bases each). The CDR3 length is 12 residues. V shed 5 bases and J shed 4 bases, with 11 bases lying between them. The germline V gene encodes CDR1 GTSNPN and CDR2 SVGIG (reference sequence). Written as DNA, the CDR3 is TGTGCCTGGCGGGGGCCGGGAGAGACCCAGTACTTC. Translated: CAWRGPGETQYF.

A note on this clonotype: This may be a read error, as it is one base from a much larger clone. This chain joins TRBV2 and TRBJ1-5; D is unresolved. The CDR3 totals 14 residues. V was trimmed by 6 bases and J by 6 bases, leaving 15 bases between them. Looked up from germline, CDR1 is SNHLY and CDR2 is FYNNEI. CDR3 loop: CASRGIGSVQPQHF. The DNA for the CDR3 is TGTGCCAGCAGGGGGATAGGGAGCGTTCAGCCCCAGCATTTT.